This TCR beta chain was sequenced in a study of blood T cell repertoires in COVID-19. About the research overall: There were acute and convalescent COVID-19 samples, and they came from the United States, Italy and Spain. PBMCs, B-cell-depleted T cells, or T cells provided the cDNA or gDNA that made up the material.

The CDR3 spans 15 residues. CDR1 is MDHEN, CDR2 SYDVKM, per germline. V shed 3 bases, J shed 4 bases, and the junction held 5 bases outside the gene matches. Authors' processing steps: For nucleated cells, counts were estimated from reference gene primer amplification. The data were produced by immunoSEQ multiplex PCR, yet TCRdb's version contains in-frame clones alone and is incomplete. Clonal size and the V and J genes are those of that table, whereas D and trimming came from the DNA. The table includes approximately 98,000 clones, 81% detected once. Sequencing used peripheral blood. The receptor comes from a woman aged 80 or older with acute or convalescent COVID-19. The rearrangement joins TRBV28 to TRBJ2-2, with 7 bases matching TRBD1. CDR3 amino acids: CASSFFRQGTGELFF. Written as DNA, the CDR3 is TGTGCCAGCAGTTTCTTTAGACAGGGCACCGGGGAGCTGTTTTTT.